This entry features one TCR beta chain sequence. This clone appeared a single time. Its antigen remains undetermined. No base quality values were provided; no much bigger clone lies one nucleotide off. The sample belongs to a study of blood T cell repertoires in COVID-19 (dated by TCRdb to between 2020 and 2021). Broadly, across the study: Samples covering the acute and convalescent phases of COVID-19 were provided by collaborators in the United States, Italy and Spain. The material from the prospective study consisted of cDNA or gDNA derived from T cells, B-cell-depleted T cells, or PBMCs. Where available, HLA class I and class II types were taken from metadata supplied by the sample provider and were not determined by assay-based typing. Nearly every sample came with metadata listing a de-identified subject ID, COVID-19 status, age in years and sex. The samples were drawn from the first 160 participants of the ongoing ImmuneRACE study and from 1,254 subjects provided by 6 global collaborators. The dataset comprised deeply sampled blood TCRbeta repertoires from subjects exposed to, actively infected with, or recovered from COVID-19. The repertoires were released in a freely available public database meant as a resource for research on the immune response to SARS-CoV-2.

V sheds 8 bases and J sheds 1 base, leaving 11 bases between their ends. The CDR3 numbers 13 residues from cysteine through phenylalanine. This entry keeps only the CDR3 DNA: 39 bases, framed from base 1. The germline V gene provides CDR1 SGHTA and CDR2 FQGNSA. One collaborating source in Seattle enrolled patients during active infection and followed them longitudinally through the course of disease. Whole blood was collected in K2EDTA tubes by collaborating institutions according to the institutions' own protocols. For TCRbeta analysis, collaborator samples were shipped as frozen whole blood, as isolated PBMCs, or as DNA extracted from either sample type. TCRbeta CDR3 regions were amplified from genomic DNA by means of the immunoSEQ Assay, a bias-controlled multiplex PCR. For the original study's pipeline: The number of nucleated cells in each sample was estimated by amplification of reference gene primers within the assay. To quantify the absolute abundance of each unique TCRbeta CDR3 rearrangement, sequence reads were collapsed and filtered. Productive Simpson clonality was computed per sample as the square root of Simpson's diversity index over productive rearrangements. The source is immuneACCESS, and TCRdb retained only in-frame sequences with V and J called. Part of the clones is not carried over; for the studies checked, unresolved V genes explain less than half of this, and the remainder is unexplained. V and J calls and clone size come straight from that table; D and trimming were deduced from the DNA. This sample has some 190,000 clones in its table, and about 85% of those were observed once. Clones ranked in the top ten supply 15% to 20% of the sample.

What the authors observed across the whole study: The amount of clinical and demographic metadata varied by source and participant and was provided uncurated.

Here the chain combines TRBV7-2 and TRBJ2-5; perhaps TRBD2 is the D gene, with 5 bases matching. The receptor comes from a person aged 70 to 79 with COVID-19, enrolled during active disease. The sequencing input was peripheral blood. The CDR3 loop reads CASRSSGQETQYF. The sequence in DNA is TGTGCCAGCCGGTCGAGCGGCCAAGAGACCCAGTACTTC.